The TCR beta chain described here comes from a study of cytomegalovirus exposure and HLA in healthy donors. Whole-study context: Ancestry clustering placed about four fifths of around 400 genotyped donors in the Caucasian-associated cluster. Findings and limits, study-wide: Sequencing artifact likely explains a cluster of highly shared sequence variants. Among TCR beta chains, those listed as cytomegalovirus-associated numbered around 180.

PCR was performed using 60 Vbeta and 13 Jbeta primers. Some clones are missing from TCRdb's copy, which holds only in-frame ones; the method was immunoSEQ multiplex PCR. The sample totals fewer than 35,000 clones. Per the germline V gene, CDR1 is SGDLS and CDR2 is YYNGEE. The CDR3 covers 15 residues. Trimming removed 0 bases from V and 1 base from J, with 8 bases in between. Comment on this clone: Its antigen is not known.

The material sequenced was PBMCs. This sequence originates from a female donor in good health and CMV-seronegative. The chain links TRBV9 to TRBJ1-5, with a tentative D call TRBD1 (5 bases). Here the CDR3 reads CASSVGGVSNQPQHF. The CDR3 DNA follows: TGTGCCAGCAGCGTAGGGGGGGTGAGCAATCAGCCCCAGCATTTT.